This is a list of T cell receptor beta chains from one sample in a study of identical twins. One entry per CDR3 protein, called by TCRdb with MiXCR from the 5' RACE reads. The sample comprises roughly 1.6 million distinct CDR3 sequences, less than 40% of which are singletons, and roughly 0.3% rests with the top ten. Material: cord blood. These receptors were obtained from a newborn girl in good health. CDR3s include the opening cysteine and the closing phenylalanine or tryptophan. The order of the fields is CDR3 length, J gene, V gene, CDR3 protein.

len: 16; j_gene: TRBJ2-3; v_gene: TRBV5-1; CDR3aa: CASSFGGAGGIDTQYF
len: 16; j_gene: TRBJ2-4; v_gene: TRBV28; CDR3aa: CASSLSGTSGYYEHYF
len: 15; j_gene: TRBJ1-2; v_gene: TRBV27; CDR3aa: CASSPGTGRKYGYTF
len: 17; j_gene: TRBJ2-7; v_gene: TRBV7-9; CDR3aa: CASSLIGLTRVAHEQYF
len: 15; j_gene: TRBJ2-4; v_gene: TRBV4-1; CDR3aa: CASSRTSGCQNIQYF
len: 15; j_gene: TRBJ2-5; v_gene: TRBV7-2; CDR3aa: CASSLDPGSQETQYF
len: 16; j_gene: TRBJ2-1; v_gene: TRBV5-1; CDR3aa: CASSLGVAGQYNEQFF
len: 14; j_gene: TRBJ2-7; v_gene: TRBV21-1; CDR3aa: CASSKAQGDYEQYF
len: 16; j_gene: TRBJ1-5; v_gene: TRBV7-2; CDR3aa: CASSPSTSLGDQPQHF
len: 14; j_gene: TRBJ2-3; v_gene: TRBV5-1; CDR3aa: CASSIAPTTDTQYF
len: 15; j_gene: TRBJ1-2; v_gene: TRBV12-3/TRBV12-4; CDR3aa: CASSYRQPANYGYTF
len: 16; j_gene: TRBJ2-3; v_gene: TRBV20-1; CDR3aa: CSARDIGGRLGDTRYF
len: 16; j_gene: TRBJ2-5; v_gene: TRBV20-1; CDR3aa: CSARSPLAGVQETQYF
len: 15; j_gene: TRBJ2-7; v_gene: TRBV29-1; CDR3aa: CSVEGERGLLYEQYF
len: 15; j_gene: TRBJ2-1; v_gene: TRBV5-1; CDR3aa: CASSLWREPYNEQFF
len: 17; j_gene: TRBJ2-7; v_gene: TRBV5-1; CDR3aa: CASSLGPTSFSSYEQYF
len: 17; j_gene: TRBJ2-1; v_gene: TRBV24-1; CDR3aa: CATSDTLAGGNYNEQFF
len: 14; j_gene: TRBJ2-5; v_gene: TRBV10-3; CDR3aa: CAISVGGQQETQYF
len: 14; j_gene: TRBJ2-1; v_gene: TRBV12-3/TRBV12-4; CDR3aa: CASSLMDGDNEQFF
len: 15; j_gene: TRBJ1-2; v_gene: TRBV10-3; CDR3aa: CASQTGGWENYGYTF
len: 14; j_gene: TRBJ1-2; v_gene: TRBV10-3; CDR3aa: CAISDPRGAIGYTF
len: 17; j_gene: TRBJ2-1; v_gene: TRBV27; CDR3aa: CASSLSRLRDRGHEQFF
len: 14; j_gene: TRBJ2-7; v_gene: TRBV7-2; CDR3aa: CASSKGGTSYEQYF
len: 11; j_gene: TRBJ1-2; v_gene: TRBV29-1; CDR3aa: CSVALRSSYTF
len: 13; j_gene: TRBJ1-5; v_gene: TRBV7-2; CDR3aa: CASSFDRDQPQHF
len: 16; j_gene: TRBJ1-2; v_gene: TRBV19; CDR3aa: CASSRPPGPGLSGYTF
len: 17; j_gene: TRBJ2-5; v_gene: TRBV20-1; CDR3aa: CSARGGTSERYQETQYF
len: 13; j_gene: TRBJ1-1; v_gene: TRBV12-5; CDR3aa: CASGLASGGEAFF
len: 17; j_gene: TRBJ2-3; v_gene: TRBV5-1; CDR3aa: CASRRLAGGTSTDTQYF
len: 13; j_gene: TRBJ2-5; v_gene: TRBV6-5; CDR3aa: CASSSVFQETQYF
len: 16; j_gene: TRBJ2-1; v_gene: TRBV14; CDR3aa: CASSQDWWETYNEQFF
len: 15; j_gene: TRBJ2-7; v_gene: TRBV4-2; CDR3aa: CASSQASGSTYEQYF
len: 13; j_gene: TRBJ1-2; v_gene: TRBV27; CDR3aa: CASTDPGLGGYTF
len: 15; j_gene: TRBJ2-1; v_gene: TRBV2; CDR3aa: CASSEVLAGRHEQFF
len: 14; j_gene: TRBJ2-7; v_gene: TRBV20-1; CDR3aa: CSARDDRGLYEQYF
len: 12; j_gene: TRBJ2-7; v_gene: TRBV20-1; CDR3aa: CSARDSPMEQYF
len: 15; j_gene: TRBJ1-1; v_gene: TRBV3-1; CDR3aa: CASSQFLGANSEAFF
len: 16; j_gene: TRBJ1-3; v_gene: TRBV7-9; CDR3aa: CASSLLPVTSGNTIYF